This T cell receptor (beta chain) stems from a study of siplizumab effects on memory and regulatory T cells (dated by TCRdb to between 2018 and 2020). Background for the entire study: The study examined how the anti-CD2 antibody siplizumab affects alloreactive T-cell subsets in allogeneic mixed lymphocyte reactions built from human PBMCs.

Comment on this clone: The clone's antigen remains unknown. Base quality data are lacking; no much larger clone is found one base away.

The protocol used for the library was the immunoSEQ multiplex PCR assay. Some 100,000 TCR templates per sample were assayed by the deep sequencing platform. Genomic DNA extracted from sorted T cells was used for TCRbeta CDR3 sequencing. The authors processed their data as follows. Clonal analysis of TCRbeta CDR3 data was done in the R programming language. Alloreactive CD4+ and CD8+ clones were identified by comparing unstimulated samples to CFSE-low samples taken after the reaction. By matching sequences to the repertoires of sorted unstimulated Treg and non-Treg cells, each alloreactive CD4+ clone was assigned a regulatory or non-regulatory origin. TCRdb provides this immuneACCESS table in a form limited to in-frame rearrangements. Some clones are lacking; in checked studies, under half of them reflect an unresolved V gene, and why the rest are absent is not known. V and J calls and clone size are those listed in that table; D and trimming were worked out from the DNA. The table for this sample lists some 75,000 clones; 93% of them were counted only once. The top ten constitute less than 5.5% of the sample.

General conclusions and limits of the study: A naive or memory phenotype could not be assigned to roughly 75-96% of proliferating CD4+ or CD8+ clones. Among mappable alloreactive CD4+ clones, the Treg-derived fraction averaged around 69% with siplizumab versus 25% to 30% in control reactions. Siplizumab significantly reduced the cumulative frequency of alloreactive sequences traceable to unstimulated CD4+ memory T cells. Unstimulated naive T cells appeared to be more diverse than memory T cells, and naive cells seemed to make a substantial contribution to the alloresponse. Because sequences below about 10^-5 frequency were poorly captured, only a minor fraction of alloreactive clones could be mapped to unstimulated subsets. Whether proliferating Tregs from siplizumab cultures actually had suppressive function was not functionally confirmed.

Sorted unstimulated T cells and proliferating T cells recovered from mixed lymphocyte reactions underwent TCRbeta CDR3 sequencing. Fresh whole blood from approximately 10 HLA-typed healthy donors was used to isolate PBMCs. Sequencing used CD8+ T cells sorted from blood. The sequence was collected from a human donor in good health.

The bases read TGTGCCAGCAGCCCCATCGGGGGTAGCTCCGGGGAGCTGTTTTTT. This yields the protein CASSPIGGSSGELFF. This receptor chain uses TRBV6-5 and TRBJ2-2, and the D gene may be TRBD2, 6 bases matching. The CDR3 spans 15 residues, from the cysteine through the phenylalanine. Only the CDR3 portion is preserved as DNA: 45 bases, with reading frame beginning at the first base. The V and J ends are trimmed by 6 bases and 6 bases, leaving 17 bases between them. CDR1 is given as MNHEY and CDR2 as SVGAGI, both from the germline V gene.